This is a list of T cell receptor beta chains from one sample in a study of response to subunit inactivated influenza vaccine. TCRdb re-called the RT-PCR reads with MiXCR, one entry per CDR3 protein. The sample has 610,000 or so distinct CDR3 sequences; about 14% are singletons. Sequenced material: PBMCs from blood, taken 11 to 12 days after vaccination. These receptors were collected from a man between 50 and 59 years old who received an inactivated influenza vaccine. Both conserved end residues are part of each CDR3. Fields, in order: V gene, J gene, CDR3 protein.

TRBV28	TRBJ2-5	CASSFMGRETQYF
TRBV9	TRBJ2-2	CASSHEGDTGELFF
TRBV11-1	TRBJ2-1	CASSLAPDSPSSYNEQFF
TRBV27	TRBJ1-6	CASSAGLTYNSPLHF
TRBV10-2	TRBJ2-3	CASRDPGQGIADTQYF
TRBV7-2	TRBJ2-3	CASSLEGTRVDTQYF
TRBV9	TRBJ2-5	CASSRAEGLVETQYF
TRBV12-5	TRBJ1-5	CASGLYRGGNQPQHF
TRBV11-1	TRBJ2-2	CASSLLGWLAGEASTGELFF
TRBV6-1	TRBJ1-3	CASKGRSSSGNTIYF
TRBV19	TRBJ2-3	CASSNGFDPDTQYF
TRBV28	TRBJ2-4	CASSFGHTKNIQYF
TRBV20-1	TRBJ2-3	CSATRGGQVDTQYF
TRBV29-1	TRBJ2-2	CSVEDHRQGTNTGELFF
TRBV29-1	TRBJ2-1	CSAGPGLEFNEQFF
TRBV7-9	TRBJ2-7	CASSLISIRQLNHEQYF
TRBV6-2/TRBV6-3	TRBJ1-4	CASSYSTRTVEKLFF
TRBV4-3	TRBJ1-6	CASSQEGFGANSPLHF
TRBV12-3/TRBV12-4	TRBJ1-5	CASSLEGRVWQPQHF
TRBV5-4	TRBJ2-1	CASSEGLAAIYNEQFF
TRBV4-2	TRBJ2-6	CASSQEGGRGANVLTF
TRBV6-1	TRBJ2-3	CASSTGLGVTDTQYF
TRBV6-5	TRBJ1-6	CASSYLFGRTNSPLHF
TRBV7-9	TRBJ1-1	CASKGRGQGFMNTEAFF
TRBV5-1	TRBJ2-7	CASSLGAGGAEQYF
TRBV7-9	TRBJ2-2	CASSQARRGELFF
TRBV6-1	TRBJ2-1	CASSNPSGTSYNEQFF
TRBV10-3	TRBJ2-2	CAIRTLGGHTGELFF
TRBV9	TRBJ1-2	CASSAEPTANYGYTF
TRBV12-3/TRBV12-4	TRBJ2-4	CASSLQYLNIQYF
TRBV5-1	TRBJ2-5	CASLPGPETQYF
TRBV10-3	TRBJ2-5	CAISESPKETQYF
TRBV29-1	TRBJ2-7	CSGLQGAGGEQYF